The 29 T cell receptor beta chains below were found in one sample sequenced in a study of memory CD8 T cells in hepatitis C reinfection. The sample's time point: peak reinfection, 3 to 8 weeks after reinfection detection. TCR sequencing was done directly ex vivo on sorted cells, without expansion in vitro. Generated by immunoSEQ multiplex PCR, the TCRdb table keeps only in-frame clones and is missing some. Counted here are around 45,000 clones, around nine tenths occurring once; the ten biggest clones make up around 1.2%. Material: naive CD8+ T cells sorted from blood. The receptors come from a man between 18 and 35 years old with hepatitis C virus infection.

This chain uses TRBV5-1 with TRBJ2-7; D may be TRBD1 (5 bases). With 1 base removed from V and 2 bases from J, the gap between germline ends came to 13 bases. CDR1 is SGHRS and CDR2 is YFSETQ in the germline V gene. This CDR3 has 15 amino acids. CDR3 in amino acids: CASSLWQGSAYEQYF. CDR3 sequence (DNA): TGCGCCAGCAGCTTGTGGCAGGGCTCGGCCTACGAGCAGTACTTC.

This chain connects TRBV15 to TRBJ2-7; tentatively, D is TRBD2 (6 bases). The CDR3 sequence is 14 residues long. Trimming stripped 3 bases from V and 2 bases from J, with 11 bases between. Looked up from germline, CDR1 is LNHNV and CDR2 is YYDKDF (reference sequence). The CDR3 sequence is CATSSRDFAYEQYF. The CDR3 DNA follows: TGTGCCACCAGCAGCCGGGACTTTGCCTACGAGCAGTACTTC.

The chain joins TRBV4-1 to TRBJ1-6; D is unclear. V was cut by 3 bases and J by 9 bases, with 12 bases left in between. This CDR3 has 14 amino acids. CDR1 is MGHRA and CDR2 is YSYEKL in the germline V gene. The CDR3 coding sequence is TGCGCCAGCAGCCAGGACGGGGAATTTTCACCCCTCCACTTT. This gives the protein CASSQDGEFSPLHF.

This clone was counted once. This sequence joins TRBV5-6 and TRBJ1-3; TRBD1 matches 7 bases. There are 17 residues in the CDR3. The germline gives CDR1 SGHDT, CDR2 YYEEEE. Germline trimming cut 6 bases from V and 4 bases from J; bases unmatched to any gene: 16. Written as DNA, the CDR3 is TGTGCCAGCAACATCGACCGGGACAGTTACGAAGGAAACACCATATATTTT. Its translation: CASNIDRDSYEGNTIYF.

The chain uses TRBV2 and TRBJ2-2, with TRBD1 identical over 7 bases. Germline V lookup: CDR1 SNHLY, CDR2 FYNNEI. With 0 bases clipped from V and 4 bases from J, the junction kept 2 bases outside the gene matches. The CDR3 has 15 amino acids. The CDR3: CASSEAAGGTGELFF. DNA for the CDR3: TGTGCCAGCAGTGAAGCTGCAGGGGGCACCGGGGAGCTGTTTTTT.

V gene TRBV13 combines with J gene TRBJ2-3; D is undetermined. This CDR3 is 15 amino acids long. The V end lost 5 bases, the J end lost 3 bases, and 15 bases lay between the germline ends. Germline CDR1 reads PRHDT; CDR2 reads FYEKMQ (reference sequence). The DNA of the CDR3 is TGTGCCAGCAGCCCACGGCAGCTAGTGACAGATACGCAGTATTTT. Translated, it gives CASSPRQLVTDTQYF. The entire variable domain, with the rest obtained from reference TRBV13 and TRBJ2-3, is as follows: AAGVIQSPRHLIKEKRETATLKCYPIPRHDTVYWYQQGPGQDPQFLISFYEKMQSDKGSIPDRFSAQQFSDYHSELNMSSLELGDSALYFCASSPRQLVTDTQYFGPGTRLTVL.

The chain uses TRBV9 and TRBJ2-1; D is perhaps TRBD1 (5 bases). Germline V gene sequence: CDR1 SGDLS, CDR2 YYNGEE. The CDR3 extends over 14 amino acids. V lost 0 bases and J lost 4, with 8 bases in between. The CDR3 DNA sequence: TGTGCCAGCAGCGTAGGGACAAAGTACAATGAGCAGTTCTTC. As protein: CASSVGTKYNEQFF.

This clone was seen a few times. This chain links TRBV27 with TRBJ2-5; D unresolved. The CDR3 totals 14 residues. In germline, CDR1 is MNHEY, CDR2 SMNVEV (reference sequence). Trimming pared 0 bases from V and 2 bases from J, leaving 7 bases between. CDR3 DNA sequence: TGTGCCAGCAGTTTATCTTACAGTCAAGAGACCCAGTACTTC. Its translation is CASSLSYSQETQYF.

V is TRBV15 and J is TRBJ1-5; D gene unclear. Germline V gives CDR1 LNHNV, CDR2 YYDKDF (reference sequence). The CDR3 runs to 9 residues. The CDR3 DNA reads as TGTCCCCTCAATCAGCCCCAGCATTTT. Translation gives CPLNQPQHF.

The chain is built from TRBV21-1 and TRBJ1-2. TRBV21-1 is classified as a pseudogene. There are 13 residues in the CDR3. For the CDR3, the DNA is TGTGCCAGCAGCAAATTCAGAGGGAATGGCTACACCTTC. The encoded protein is CASSKFRGNGYTF.

The chain has TRBV9 and TRBJ1-2; 7 bases are a match to TRBD1. The CDR3 has 15 residues. Germline assignment: CDR1 SGDLS and CDR2 YYNGEE. J lost 8 bases, V lost 0 bases, and 10 bases had no gene match. CDR3 nucleotides: TGTGCCAGCAGCGTAGGTGGGACAGACAACAGCGGCTACACCTTC. Protein product: CASSVGGTDNSGYTF.

The chain recombines TRBV29-1 with TRBJ1-2; D possibly corresponds to TRBD1 (6 bases). The length of the CDR3 is 13 residues. The V end lost 4 bases, the J end lost 3 bases, and 12 bases lay between the germline ends. CDR1 is SQVTM, CDR2 ANQGSEA, per germline. CDR3: CSVVPTGDYGYTF. CDR3 nucleotides: TGCAGCGTTGTCCCGACAGGAGACTATGGCTACACCTTC.

The V and J genes are TRBV2 and TRBJ1-1, with 7 bases lining up with TRBD1. J was trimmed by 1 base and V by 8 bases; bases with no gene match: 7. CDR1 and CDR2 (germline): SNHLY, FYNNEI. CDR3 size: 14 residues. DNA of the CDR3: TGTGCCAGCTACTCCGGGACAGAGAACACTGAAGCTTTCTTT. The encoded protein is CASYSGTENTEAFF. The entire variable domain, with the rest obtained from reference TRBV2 and TRBJ1-1, is as follows: EPEVTQTPSHQVTQMGQEVILRCVPISNHLYFYWYRQILGQKVEFLVSFYNNEISEKSEIFDDQFSVERPDGSNFTLKIRSTKLEDSAMYFCASYSGTENTEAFFGQGTRLTVV.

The chain combines TRBV27 with TRBJ2-7, with TRBD1 matching 10 bases. CDR3 length equals 14 residues. Per germline, CDR1 MNHEY and CDR2 SMNVEV (reference sequence). V shed 7 bases, J shed 3 bases, and the junction held 6 bases outside the gene matches. CDR3 loop: CASTDGQGVYEQYF. The DNA of the CDR3 is TGTGCCAGCACTGACGGACAGGGGGTCTACGAGCAGTACTTC.

V gene TRBV5-6 combines with J gene TRBJ2-1; D is ambiguous. Trimming removed 0 bases from V and 9 bases from J, with 10 bases in between. Per the germline V gene, CDR1 is SGHDT and CDR2 is YYEEEE. The CDR3 consists of 13 residues. DNA of the CDR3: TGTGCCAGCAGCTTGGGGCTAGTAGCTGAGCAGTTCTTC. Translated: CASSLGLVAEQFF. Variable domain in full (rest from reference TRBV5-6 and TRBJ2-1): DAGVTQSPTHLIKTRGQQVTLRCSPKSGHDTVSWYQQALGQGPQFIFQYYEEEERQRGNFPDRFSGHQFPNYSSELNVNALLLGDSALYLCASSLGLVAEQFFGPGTRLTVL.

This clone was counted between two and nine times. CDR3 sequence: CASSEDINQPQHF. The CDR3 DNA reads as TGTGCCAGCAGTGAGGACATCAATCAGCCCCAGCATTTT. This sequence joins TRBV6-4 and TRBJ1-5; possible D gene TRBD1, 5 bases. CDR1 is MRHNA, CDR2 SNTAGT, per germline. The CDR3 covers 13 residues. V was pared by 3 bases and J by 3 bases, with 6 bases between.

The chain couples TRBV19 to TRBJ2-1; a weak D match, TRBD2 (5 bases). CDR1 is LNHDA and CDR2 is SQIVND in the germline V gene (reference sequence). This CDR3 region has 13 residues. V was shortened by 10 bases and J by 2 bases, with 12 bases between the two germline ends. CDR3 sequence: CATWTSPYNEQFF. The CDR3 bases are TGTGCCACATGGACTTCACCCTACAATGAGCAGTTCTTC.

The chain uses TRBV6-4 and TRBJ2-1; D may be TRBD2 (5 bases). Germline V CDR1 and CDR2: MRHNA, SNTAGT. There are 14 residues in the CDR3. The ends were cut back, 6 bases at V and 2 bases at J, with 11 bases in the middle. The CDR3 reads CASRVLGPYNEQFF. The CDR3 DNA reads TGTGCCAGCAGGGTACTAGGACCCTACAATGAGCAGTTCTTC.

The rearrangement joins TRBV6-1 to TRBJ1-5, with 7 nucleotides matching TRBD1. In germline, CDR1 is MNHNS, CDR2 SASEGT. V lost 7 bases and J lost 8; bases outside the gene matches: 14. The CDR3 totals 15 residues. The CDR3 DNA reads TGTGCCAGCAAAGGTTTGATAGGGGGCTTGGAGCCCCAGCATTTT. This gives the protein CASKGLIGGLEPQHF.

This rearrangement joins TRBV27 to TRBJ1-2, with D possibly TRBD1 on 6 matching bases. Germline V gene sequence: CDR1 MNHEY, CDR2 SMNVEV (reference sequence). The CDR3 totals 12 residues. V dropped 6 bases and J dropped 6 bases, with 11 bases sitting between them. CDR3 DNA sequence: TGTGCCAGCAGGGAAACAGGGAATGGCTACACCTTC. This encodes CASRETGNGYTF.

The V and J genes are TRBV28 and TRBJ1-1, with unresolved D. Germline CDR1 MDHEN, CDR2 SYDVKM. CDR3 length equals 14 residues. V lost 1 base and J lost 2, with 8 bases in between. Written as DNA, the CDR3 is TGTGCCAGCAGTTTATTAGCAAGTAACACTGAAGCTTTCTTT. It encodes CASSLLASNTEAFF.

Note on this clone: The junction and the germline gene differ at one end; a read error may be behind it. The genes are TRBV4-1 and TRBJ2-3, with 13 bases that match TRBD2. This CDR3 comprises 15 residues. The germline V gene encodes CDR1 MGHRA and CDR2 YSYEKL. This CDR3 is CASSQDPTSGGRLDF. CDR3 nucleotide sequence: TGCGCCAGCAGCCAAGATCCGACTAGCGGGGGGCGTTTGGATTTT.

This chain joins TRBV5-1 and TRBJ2-1, with TRBD2 matching 9 bases. Germline loops: CDR1 SGHRS, CDR2 YFSETQ. V lost 4 bases, J lost 1 base, and 12 bases stayed unmatched. This CDR3 comprises 18 residues. CDR3 amino acids: CASSPLSASGGSYNEQFF. DNA for the CDR3: TGCGCCAGCAGCCCGCTGAGCGCGAGCGGGGGGTCCTACAATGAGCAGTTCTTC.

The J gene is TRBJ2-1, the V gene TRBV7-9; 8 positions agree with TRBD2. With V trimmed by 1 base and J by 5 bases, 4 bases remained unmatched. The CDR3 consists of 15 residues. Per the germline V gene, CDR1 is SEHNR and CDR2 is FQNEAQ (reference sequence). For the CDR3, the DNA is TGTGCCAGCAGCTTAGGAGGACTAGCCAACAATGAGCAGTTCTTC. This sequence encodes CASSLGGLANNEQFF. Full variable domain (missing parts from reference TRBV7-9 and TRBJ2-1): DTGVSQNPRHKITKRGQNVTFRCDPISEHNRLYWYRQTLGQGPEFLTYFQNEAQLEKSRLLSDRFSAERPKGSFSTLEIQRTEQGDSAMYLCASSLGGLANNEQFFGPGTRLTVL.

This clone has only a few counts. The chain employs TRBV5-4 and TRBJ2-7, with TRBD1 as a possible D gene (6 bases). This CDR3 spans 14 amino acids. Germline lookup yields CDR1 SGHNT and CDR2 YYREEE (reference sequence). The V and J ends lost 2 bases and 2 bases respectively, with 11 bases between them. Here the CDR3 reads CASSLARGAYEQYF. The CDR3 DNA sequence: TGTGCCAGCAGCTTAGCCAGGGGAGCCTACGAGCAGTACTTC.

This chain joins TRBV27 and TRBJ2-7; 7 bases are shared with TRBD2. The germline CDR1 and CDR2 sequences are MNHEY and SMNVEV (reference sequence). The V gene end was trimmed by 8 bases and the J gene end by 0 bases; junction bases not matched to a gene: 7. The CDR3 runs to 14 residues. This chain's CDR3 is CASGLAGSSYEQYF. In DNA, the CDR3 is TGTGCCAGCGGCTTAGCGGGCTCCTCCTACGAGCAGTACTTC.

This clone has just one count. The genes are TRBV14 and TRBJ1-1; D gene uncertain. The ends were cut back, 2 bases at V and 3 bases at J, with 7 bases in the middle. The germline V gene has CDR1 SGHDN and CDR2 FVKESK. The CDR3 extends over 13 amino acids. The CDR3 spells CASSQTEYTEAFF. The DNA for the CDR3 is TGTGCCAGCAGCCAAACGGAGTACACTGAAGCTTTCTTT.

CDR3 in DNA: TGTGCCAGCAGTTTCGGACAGATCAATGAGCAGTTCTTC. It encodes CASSFGQINEQFF. The rearrangement uses TRBV27 and TRBJ2-1; tentatively, D is TRBD1 (6 bases). The CDR3 length is 13 residues. Germline CDR1 and CDR2: MNHEY and SMNVEV (reference sequence). V gave up 3 bases and J gave up 6 bases, with 9 bases separating them.

This chain uses TRBV7-2 with TRBJ2-2; 9 bases match TRBD1. Trimming removed 1 base from V and 8 bases from J; junction bases left unmatched: 11. Germline loops: CDR1 SGHTA, CDR2 FQGNSA. The CDR3 is made up of 17 amino acids. This CDR3 is CASSLGAGQGGSGELFF. CDR3 nucleotide sequence: TGTGCCAGCAGCTTAGGGGCGGGACAGGGAGGTTCGGGGGAGCTGTTTTTT.